This T cell receptor (beta chain) was recorded in a study of T cell clones after liver transplantation. Study-wide background: TCRbeta sequencing after a pre-transplant mixed lymphocyte reaction identified graft-donor-reactive clones, later tracked in post-transplant blood. Tolerant meant at least one year fully off immunosuppression without liver enzymes above twice normal. Study results and limitations: Circulating graft-donor-reactive CD4 TCRbeta sequences fell significantly post-transplant in most of the 8 subjects.

Clones were sequenced by immunoSEQ multiplex PCR, and TCRdb holds only the in-frame ones, with some missing. This sample has 65,000 to 95,000 clones, with about 80% found just once. V lost 4 bases and J lost 5; bases outside the gene matches: 3. Germline CDR1 and CDR2: ENHRY and SYGVKD. The CDR3 covers 14 residues. Worth noting for this clone: Its antigen is as yet unknown.

The chain joins TRBV10-3 to TRBJ2-7; 12 bases are a match to TRBD1. Sequenced material: CD4+ T cells from blood, taken before liver transplant. This receptor was obtained from a human donor who received a liver transplant. The CDR3 sequence: CAISGGTGGHEQYF. The CDR3 DNA reads TGTGCCATCAGTGGAGGGACAGGGGGCCACGAGCAGTACTTC.